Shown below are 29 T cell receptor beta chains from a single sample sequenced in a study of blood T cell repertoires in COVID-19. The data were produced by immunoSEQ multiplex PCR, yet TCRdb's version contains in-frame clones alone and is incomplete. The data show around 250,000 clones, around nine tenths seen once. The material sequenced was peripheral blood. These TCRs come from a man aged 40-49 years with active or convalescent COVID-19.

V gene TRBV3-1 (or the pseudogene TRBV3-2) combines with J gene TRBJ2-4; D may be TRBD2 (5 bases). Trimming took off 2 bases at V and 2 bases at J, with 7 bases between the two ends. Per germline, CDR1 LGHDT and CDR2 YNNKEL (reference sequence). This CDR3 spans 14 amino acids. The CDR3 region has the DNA TGTGCCAGCAGCCAACGGGATCCCAAAAACATTCAGTACTTC. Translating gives CASSQRDPKNIQYF.

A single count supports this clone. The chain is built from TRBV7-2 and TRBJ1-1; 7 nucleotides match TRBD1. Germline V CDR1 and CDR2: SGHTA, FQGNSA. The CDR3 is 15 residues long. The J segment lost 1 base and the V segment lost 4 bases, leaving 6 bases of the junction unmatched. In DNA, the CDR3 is TGTGCCAGCAGCTACCTTTGGGACAGGAACACTGAAGCTTTCTTT. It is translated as CASSYLWDRNTEAFF. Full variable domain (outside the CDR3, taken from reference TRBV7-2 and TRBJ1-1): GAGVSQSPSNKVTEKGKDVELRCDPISGHTALYWYRQSLGQGLEFLIYFQGNSAPDKSGLPSDRFSAERTGGSVSTLTIQRTQQEDSAVYLCASSYLWDRNTEAFFGQGTRLTVV.

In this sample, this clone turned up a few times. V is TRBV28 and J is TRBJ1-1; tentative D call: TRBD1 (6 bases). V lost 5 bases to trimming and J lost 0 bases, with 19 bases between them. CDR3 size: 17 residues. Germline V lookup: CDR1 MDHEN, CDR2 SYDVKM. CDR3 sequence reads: CASSEGHLQGLNTEAFF. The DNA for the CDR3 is TGTGCCAGCAGTGAGGGGCACCTACAGGGACTGAACACTGAAGCTTTCTTT.

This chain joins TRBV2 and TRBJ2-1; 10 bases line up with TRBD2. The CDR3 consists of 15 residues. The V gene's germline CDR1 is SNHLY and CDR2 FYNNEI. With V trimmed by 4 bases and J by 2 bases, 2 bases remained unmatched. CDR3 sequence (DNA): TGTGCCAGCAGTGGCCTAGCGGGGGCCTACAATGAGCAGTTCTTC. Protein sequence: CASSGLAGAYNEQFF.

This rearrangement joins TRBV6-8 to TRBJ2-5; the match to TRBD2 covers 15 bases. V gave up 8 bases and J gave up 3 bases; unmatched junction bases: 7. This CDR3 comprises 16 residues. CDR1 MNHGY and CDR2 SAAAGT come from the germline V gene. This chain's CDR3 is CASPPRTSGREETQYF. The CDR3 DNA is TGTGCCAGCCCTCCCAGGACTAGCGGGAGGGAAGAGACCCAGTACTTC.

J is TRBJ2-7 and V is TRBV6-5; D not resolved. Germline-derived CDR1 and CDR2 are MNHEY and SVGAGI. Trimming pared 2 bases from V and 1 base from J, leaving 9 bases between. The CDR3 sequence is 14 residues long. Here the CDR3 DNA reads TGTGCCAGCAGTTACGGGCCACAGTCCTACGAGCAGTACTTC. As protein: CASSYGPQSYEQYF.

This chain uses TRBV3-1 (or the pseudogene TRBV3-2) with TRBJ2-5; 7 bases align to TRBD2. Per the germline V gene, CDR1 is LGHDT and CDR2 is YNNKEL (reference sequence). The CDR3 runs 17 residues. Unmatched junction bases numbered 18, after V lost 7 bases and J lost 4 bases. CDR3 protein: CASKGRALFSGAETQYF. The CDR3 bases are TGTGCCAGCAAAGGGAGGGCCCTCTTCAGCGGGGCAGAGACCCAGTACTTC.

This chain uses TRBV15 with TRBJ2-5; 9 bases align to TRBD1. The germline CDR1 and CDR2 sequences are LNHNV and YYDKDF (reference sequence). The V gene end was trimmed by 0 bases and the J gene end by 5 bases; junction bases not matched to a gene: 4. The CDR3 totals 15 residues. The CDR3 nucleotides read TGTGCCACCAGCAGAGATACAGGGGGCTTGGAGACCCAGTACTTC. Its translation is CATSRDTGGLETQYF.

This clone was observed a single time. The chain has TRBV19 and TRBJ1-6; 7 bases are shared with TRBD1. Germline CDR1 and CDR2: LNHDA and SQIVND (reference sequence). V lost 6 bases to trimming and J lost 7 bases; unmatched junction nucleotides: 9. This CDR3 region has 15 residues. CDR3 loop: CASRESGTANSPLHF. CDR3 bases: TGTGCCAGTAGAGAGTCCGGGACAGCCAATTCACCCCTCCACTTT. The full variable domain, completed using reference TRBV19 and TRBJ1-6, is DGGITQSPKYLFRKEGQNVTLSCEQNLNHDAMYWYRQDPGQGLRLIYYSQIVNDFQKGDIAEGYSVSREKKESFPLTVTSAQKNPTAFYLCASRESGTANSPLHFGNGTRLTVT.

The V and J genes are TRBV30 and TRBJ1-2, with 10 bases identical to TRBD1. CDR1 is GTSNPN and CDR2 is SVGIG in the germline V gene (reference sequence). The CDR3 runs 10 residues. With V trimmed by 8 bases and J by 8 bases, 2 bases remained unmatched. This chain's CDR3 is CAGTGVGYTF. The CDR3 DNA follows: TGTGCCGGGACAGGGGTCGGCTACACCTTC.

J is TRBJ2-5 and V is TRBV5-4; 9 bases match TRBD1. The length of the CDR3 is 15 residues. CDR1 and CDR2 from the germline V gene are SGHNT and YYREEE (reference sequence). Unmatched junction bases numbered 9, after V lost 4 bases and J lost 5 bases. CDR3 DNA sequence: TGTGCCAGCAGCCAGAGACAGGGGGAGAGGGAGACCCAGTACTTC. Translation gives CASSQRQGERETQYF.

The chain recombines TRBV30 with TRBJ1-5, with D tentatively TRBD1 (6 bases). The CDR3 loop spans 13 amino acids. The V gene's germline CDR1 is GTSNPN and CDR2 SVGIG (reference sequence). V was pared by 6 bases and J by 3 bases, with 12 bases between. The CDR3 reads CACSGQFNQPQHF. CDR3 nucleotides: TGTGCCTGTTCTGGACAGTTCAATCAGCCCCAGCATTTT.

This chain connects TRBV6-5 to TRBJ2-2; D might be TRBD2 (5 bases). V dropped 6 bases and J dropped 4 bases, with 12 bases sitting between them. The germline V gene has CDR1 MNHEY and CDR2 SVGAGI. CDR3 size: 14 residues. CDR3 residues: CASRGEASTGELFF. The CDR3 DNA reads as TGTGCCAGCAGGGGAGAGGCCAGCACCGGGGAGCTGTTTTTT.

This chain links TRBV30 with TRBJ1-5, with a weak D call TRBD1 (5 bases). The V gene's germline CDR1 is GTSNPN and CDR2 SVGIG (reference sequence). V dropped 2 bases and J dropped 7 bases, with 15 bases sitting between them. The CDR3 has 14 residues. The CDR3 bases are TGTGCCTGGAGTATTGACCAGGGTTTACAGCCCCAGCATTTT. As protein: CAWSIDQGLQPQHF.

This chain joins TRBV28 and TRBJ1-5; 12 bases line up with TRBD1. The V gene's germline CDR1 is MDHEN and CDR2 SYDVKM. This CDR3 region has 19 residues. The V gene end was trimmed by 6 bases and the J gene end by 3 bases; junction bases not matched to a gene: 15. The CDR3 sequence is CASRGTGTGGGGVNQPQHF. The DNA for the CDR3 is TGTGCCAGCAGGGGGACCGGGACAGGGGGCGGCGGTGTCAATCAGCCCCAGCATTTT.

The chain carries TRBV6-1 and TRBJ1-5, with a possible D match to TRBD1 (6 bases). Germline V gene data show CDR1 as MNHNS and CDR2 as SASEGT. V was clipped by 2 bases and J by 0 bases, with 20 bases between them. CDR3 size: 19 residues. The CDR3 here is CASSESRQDLLTSNQPQHF. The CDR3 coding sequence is TGTGCCAGCAGTGAATCGAGACAGGACCTTCTGACTAGCAATCAGCCCCAGCATTTT.

This CDR3 is CASRNTGGGEKLFF. For the CDR3, the DNA is TGTGCCAGCAGGAACACAGGGGGCGGTGAAAAACTGTTTTTT. The chain carries TRBV28 and TRBJ1-4, with 9 bases aligning to TRBD1. This CDR3 spans 14 amino acids. Germline lookup yields CDR1 MDHEN and CDR2 SYDVKM. J gave up 7 bases and V 6 bases, and 6 bases lay outside the gene matches. Using reference TRBV28 and TRBJ1-4 for the parts outside the CDR3, the full variable domain is DVKVTQSSRYLVKRTGEKVFLECVQDMDHENMFWYRQDPGLGLRLIYFSYDVKMKEKGDIPEGYSVSREKKERFSLILESASTNQTSMYLCASRNTGGGEKLFFGSGTQLSVL.

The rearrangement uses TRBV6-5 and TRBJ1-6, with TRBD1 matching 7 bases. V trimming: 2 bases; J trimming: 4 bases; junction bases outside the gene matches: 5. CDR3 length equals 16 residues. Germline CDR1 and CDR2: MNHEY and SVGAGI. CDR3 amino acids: CASSYQQGRYNSPLHF. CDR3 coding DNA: TGTGCCAGCAGTTACCAACAGGGGAGGTATAATTCACCCCTCCACTTT.

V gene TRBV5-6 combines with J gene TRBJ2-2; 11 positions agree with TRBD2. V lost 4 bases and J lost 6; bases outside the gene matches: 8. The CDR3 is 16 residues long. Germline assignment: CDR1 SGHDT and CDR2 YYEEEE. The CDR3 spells CASSAIAGGLSGELFF. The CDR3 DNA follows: TGTGCCAGCAGCGCAATAGCGGGGGGGCTTTCCGGGGAGCTGTTTTTT.

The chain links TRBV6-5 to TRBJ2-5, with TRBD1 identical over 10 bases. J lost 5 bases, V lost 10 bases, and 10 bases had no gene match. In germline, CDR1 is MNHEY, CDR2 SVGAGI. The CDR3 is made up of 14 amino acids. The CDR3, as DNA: TGTGCCACAAGTAGGGACAGGGGTGAGGAGACCCAGTACTTC. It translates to CATSRDRGEETQYF.

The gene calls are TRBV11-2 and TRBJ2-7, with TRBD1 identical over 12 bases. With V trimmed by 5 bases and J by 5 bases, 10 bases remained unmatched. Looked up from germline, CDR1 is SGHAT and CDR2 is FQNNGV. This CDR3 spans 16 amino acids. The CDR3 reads CASSPGTGGSVDEQYF. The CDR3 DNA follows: TGTGCCAGCAGCCCTGGGACAGGGGGCTCTGTCGACGAGCAGTACTTC. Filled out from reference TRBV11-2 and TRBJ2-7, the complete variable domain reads EAGVAQSPRYKIIEKRQSVAFWCNPISGHATLYWYQQILGQGPKLLIQFQNNGVVDDSQLPKDRFSAERLKGVDSTLKIQPAKLEDSAVYLCASSPGTGGSVDEQYFGPGTRLTVT.

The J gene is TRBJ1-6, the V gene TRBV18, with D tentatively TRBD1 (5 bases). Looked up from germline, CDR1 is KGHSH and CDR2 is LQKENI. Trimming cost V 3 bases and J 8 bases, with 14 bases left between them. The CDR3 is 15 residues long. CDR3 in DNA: TGTGCCAGCTCACCCTTAGACAGCCGCTATTCACCCCTCCACTTT. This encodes CASSPLDSRYSPLHF.

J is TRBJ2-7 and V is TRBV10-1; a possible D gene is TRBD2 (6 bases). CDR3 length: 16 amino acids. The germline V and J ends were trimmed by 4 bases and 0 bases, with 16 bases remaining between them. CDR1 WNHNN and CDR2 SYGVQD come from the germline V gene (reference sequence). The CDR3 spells CASSGLAHRGSYEQYF. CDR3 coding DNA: TGCGCCAGCAGTGGGCTAGCGCACAGAGGCTCCTACGAGCAGTACTTC.

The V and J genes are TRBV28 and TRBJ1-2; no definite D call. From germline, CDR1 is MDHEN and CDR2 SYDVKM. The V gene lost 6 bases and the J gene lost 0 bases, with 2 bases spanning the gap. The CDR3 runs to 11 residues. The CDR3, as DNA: TGTGCCAGCAGCACTAACTATGGCTACACCTTC. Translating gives CASSTNYGYTF.

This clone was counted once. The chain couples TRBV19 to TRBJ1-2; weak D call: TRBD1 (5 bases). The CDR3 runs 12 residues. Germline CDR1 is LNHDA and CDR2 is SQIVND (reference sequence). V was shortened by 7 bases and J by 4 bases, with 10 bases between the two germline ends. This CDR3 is CASIREGYGYTF. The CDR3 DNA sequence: TGTGCCAGTATCAGGGAAGGCTATGGCTACACCTTC.

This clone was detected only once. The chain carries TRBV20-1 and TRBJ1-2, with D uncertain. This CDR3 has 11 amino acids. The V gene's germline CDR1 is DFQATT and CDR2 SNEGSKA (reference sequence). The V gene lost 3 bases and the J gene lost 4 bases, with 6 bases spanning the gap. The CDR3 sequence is CSASVSYGYTF. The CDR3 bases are TGCAGTGCTAGCGTTAGCTATGGCTACACCTTC.

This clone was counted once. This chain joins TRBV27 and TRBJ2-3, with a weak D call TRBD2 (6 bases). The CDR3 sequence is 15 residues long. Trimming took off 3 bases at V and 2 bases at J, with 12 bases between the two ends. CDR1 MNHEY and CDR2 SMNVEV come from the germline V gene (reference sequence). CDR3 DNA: TGTGCCAGCAGTTTGACTAGTGAGACCACAGATACGCAGTATTTT. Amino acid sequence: CASSLTSETTDTQYF.

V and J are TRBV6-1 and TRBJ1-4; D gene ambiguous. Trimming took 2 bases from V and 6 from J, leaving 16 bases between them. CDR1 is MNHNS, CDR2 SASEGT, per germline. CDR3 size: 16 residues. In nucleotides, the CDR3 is TGTGCCAGCAGTGAATTAGTTGGGAGCTTTGATGAAAAACTGTTTTTT. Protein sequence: CASSELVGSFDEKLFF.

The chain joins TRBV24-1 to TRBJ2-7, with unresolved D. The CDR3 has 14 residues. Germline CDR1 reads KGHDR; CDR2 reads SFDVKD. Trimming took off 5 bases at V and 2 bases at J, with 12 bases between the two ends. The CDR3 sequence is CATSALAPPYEQYF. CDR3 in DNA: TGTGCCACCAGTGCGTTGGCTCCCCCCTACGAGCAGTACTTC.